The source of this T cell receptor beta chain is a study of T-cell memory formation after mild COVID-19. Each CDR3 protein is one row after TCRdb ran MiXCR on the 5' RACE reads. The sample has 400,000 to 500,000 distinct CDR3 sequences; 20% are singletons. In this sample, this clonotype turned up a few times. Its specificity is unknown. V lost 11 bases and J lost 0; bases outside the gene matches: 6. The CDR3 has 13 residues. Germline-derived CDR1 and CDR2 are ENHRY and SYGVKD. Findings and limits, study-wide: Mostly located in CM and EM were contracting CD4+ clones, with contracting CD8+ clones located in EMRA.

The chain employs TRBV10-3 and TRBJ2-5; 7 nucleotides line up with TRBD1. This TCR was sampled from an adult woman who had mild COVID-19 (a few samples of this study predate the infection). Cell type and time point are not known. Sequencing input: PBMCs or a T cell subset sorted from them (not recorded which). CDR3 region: CASTGSHQETQYF. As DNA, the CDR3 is TGTGCCTCGACAGGGAGCCACCAAGAGACCCAGTACTTC.